These T cell receptor beta chains were read from a single sample in a study of cytomegalovirus exposure and HLA in healthy donors. Sequencing was performed with immunoSEQ multiplex PCR; in TCRdb, only in-frame clones are kept and a portion is missing. The top ten hold approximately 2.1% of the sample, which has 210,000 or so clones, roughly 76% seen once. The specimen was PBMCs. These receptors came from a woman in her twenties or thirties in good health and CMV-seropositive. Each CDR3 is given with its conserved first and last residue. A D gene is named only where the DNA matches it firmly. The size of a clone is reported for some rows only, either as once, few or many, or as a class for expanded clones.

v_gene: TRBV29-1
j_gene: TRBJ2-3
abundance: NA
d_gene: NA
CDR3nt: TGCAGCGTCACGGGTAGCGCCCTCACAGATACGCAGTATTTT
CDR3aa: CSVTGSALTDTQYF

v_gene: TRBV5-1
j_gene: TRBJ2-2
abundance: once
d_gene: NA
CDR3nt: TGCGCCAGCAGCTCGACAGGAAACACCGGGGAGCTGTTTTTT
CDR3aa: CASSSTGNTGELFF

v_gene: TRBV5-6
j_gene: TRBJ2-3
abundance: NA
d_gene: TRBD1
CDR3nt: TGTGCCAGCAGCCAAGACGGGACAGGGTTCACAGATACGCAGTATTTT
CDR3aa: CASSQDGTGFTDTQYF

v_gene: TRBV9
j_gene: TRBJ1-4
abundance: NA
d_gene: TRBD1
CDR3nt: TGTGCCAGCAGCACCACCGGGACAGGGAGCGAAAAACTGTTTTTT
CDR3aa: CASSTTGTGSEKLFF

v_gene: TRBV5-1
j_gene: TRBJ1-1
abundance: NA
d_gene: NA
CDR3nt: TGCGCCAGCGGAGGGGGAGGGGCCGGTAACACTGAAGCTTTCTTT
CDR3aa: CASGGGGAGNTEAFF

v_gene: TRBV29-1
j_gene: TRBJ1-2
abundance: few
d_gene: NA
CDR3nt: TGCAGCGGACGGGATGGGCCAGTGGGCGGCTACACCTTC
CDR3aa: CSGRDGPVGGYTF

v_gene: TRBV29-1
j_gene: TRBJ1-1
abundance: NA
d_gene: NA
CDR3nt: TGCAGCGTGGCAGGGGCAGATCTCGAAGCTTTCTTT
CDR3aa: CSVAGADLEAFF

v_gene: TRBV5-1
j_gene: TRBJ1-2
abundance: NA
d_gene: NA
CDR3nt: TGCGCCAGCAGCCCATGGACAGACAATAACTATGGCTACACCTTC
CDR3aa: CASSPWTDNNYGYTF

v_gene: TRBV12-2
j_gene: TRBJ2-2
abundance: NA
d_gene: NA
CDR3nt: TGTGCAAGTCGCTTAGCCCAGGGGGTAGTGCCCCCGAACACCGGGGAGCTGTTTTTT
CDR3aa: CASRLAQGVVPPNTGELFF

v_gene: TRBV18
j_gene: TRBJ2-3
abundance: NA
d_gene: TRBD2
CDR3nt: TGTGCCAGCTCACCGGGACTAGCGGTCCACACAGATACGCAGTATTTT
CDR3aa: CASSPGLAVHTDTQYF

v_gene: TRBV28
j_gene: TRBJ2-7
abundance: NA
d_gene: TRBD2
CDR3nt: TGTGCCAGCAGTTCACTAGCGGGAGGTCCCATGTACGAGCAGTACTTC
CDR3aa: CASSSLAGGPMYEQYF

v_gene: TRBV5-6
j_gene: TRBJ2-7
abundance: NA
d_gene: NA
CDR3nt: TGTGCCAGCAGCTTGGCCCTAGGGGCCCTAGGGGACGAGCAGTACTTC
CDR3aa: CASSLALGALGDEQYF

v_gene: TRBV19
j_gene: TRBJ1-2
abundance: NA
d_gene: TRBD1
CDR3nt: TGTGCCAGTAGTATGGGGACAGCCGCTAACTATGGCTACACCTTC
CDR3aa: CASSMGTAANYGYTF

v_gene: TRBV23-1
j_gene: TRBJ1-4
abundance: NA
d_gene: NA
CDR3nt: TGCGCCAGCATATCACAGGACAACCTCAATGAAAAACTGTTTTTT
CDR3aa: CASISQDNLNEKLFF

v_gene: TRBV7-2
j_gene: TRBJ1-5
abundance: NA
d_gene: NA
CDR3nt: TGTGCCAGCAGCTTAGGACAGGCGGGCGGCAATCAGCCCCAGCATTTT
CDR3aa: CASSLGQAGGNQPQHF

v_gene: TRBV2
j_gene: TRBJ2-7
abundance: NA
d_gene: NA
CDR3nt: TGTGCCAGCAGTGAATCCACTTTGACCTACGAGCAGTACTTC
CDR3aa: CASSESTLTYEQYF

v_gene: TRBV18
j_gene: TRBJ1-1
abundance: NA
d_gene: TRBD1
CDR3nt: TGTGCCAGCTCACCTGGGACAGGGGGAACTGAAGCTTTCTTT
CDR3aa: CASSPGTGGTEAFF

v_gene: TRBV7-7
j_gene: TRBJ2-1
abundance: NA
d_gene: NA
CDR3nt: TGTGCCAGCAGCCCTCTCCCCCGGGTATCGAAGCAGTTCTTC
CDR3aa: CASSPLPRVSKQFF

v_gene: TRBV15
j_gene: TRBJ1-1
abundance: few
d_gene: NA
CDR3nt: TGTGCCACCAGCAGGGCTAGAGAACGGTTGGAAGTCTTT
CDR3aa: CATSRARERLEVF

v_gene: TRBV27
j_gene: TRBJ1-2
abundance: NA
d_gene: TRBD1
CDR3nt: TGTGCCAGCAGTTCCCCGACAGGGTTAGAGGGCTACACCTTC
CDR3aa: CASSSPTGLEGYTF

v_gene: TRBV19
j_gene: TRBJ2-7
abundance: NA
d_gene: NA
CDR3nt: TGTGCCAGTAGTATAGGTCCAGGGGACCCCTACGAGCAGTACTTC
CDR3aa: CASSIGPGDPYEQYF

v_gene: TRBV7-3
j_gene: TRBJ2-2
abundance: NA
d_gene: TRBD1
CDR3nt: TGTGCCAGCAGCTCCCGACAGGGGGCGGGGGAGCTGTTTTTT
CDR3aa: CASSSRQGAGELFF

v_gene: TRBV7-9
j_gene: TRBJ2-3
abundance: NA
d_gene: NA
CDR3nt: TGTGCCAGCAGCTTAGAGCAAATTAGCACAGATACGCAGTATTTT
CDR3aa: CASSLEQISTDTQYF

v_gene: TRBV7-6
j_gene: TRBJ2-5
abundance: few
d_gene: NA
CDR3nt: TGTGCCAGCAGCTCCGGGGAGACCCAGTACTTC
CDR3aa: CASSSGETQYF

v_gene: TRBV2
j_gene: TRBJ2-2
abundance: few
d_gene: NA
CDR3nt: TGTGCCAGCAGGGGTACAGGGTGGAACACCGGGGAGCTGTTTTTT
CDR3aa: CASRGTGWNTGELFF

v_gene: TRBV28
j_gene: TRBJ1-2
abundance: NA
d_gene: TRBD1
CDR3nt: TGTGCCAGCAGTTTAGCGTCCCGGACAGGGGTTCGGTACACCTTC
CDR3aa: CASSLASRTGVRYTF

v_gene: TRBV18
j_gene: TRBJ2-5
abundance: NA
d_gene: NA
CDR3nt: TGTGCCAGCTCACCACTCGGTCAAGAGACCCAGTACTTC
CDR3aa: CASSPLGQETQYF